The present T cell receptor beta chain was sequenced within a study of Ad26.COV2.S vaccination and SARS-CoV-2 variants. Across the whole study: The Ad26.COV2.S arm of the COV1001 trial was where the donor was placed.

The method was immunoSEQ multiplex PCR; TCRdb's version includes in-frame clones alone and lacks a portion of them. The sample gives approximately 350,000 clones, 83% of which show up once; 7% to 9.5% is in the top ten. V shed 4 bases and J shed 0 bases, with 13 bases lying between them. This CDR3 contains 15 residues. CDR1 MNHEY and CDR2 SVGAGI come from the germline V gene. Treatment meaning: around 19 received Ad26.COV2.S at low or high dose, single or two shots; roughly five received placebo; per-sample allocation not given. The investigators took samples on day 63 after the first vaccine or placebo injection. An 18-55-year-old adult in Boston served as donor. It was Wuhan-strain SARS-CoV-2 spike that the Ad26 vaccine vector expressed.

This TCR was sampled from a person between 18 and 60 years old who received the Ad26.COV2.S COVID-19 vaccine or a placebo. Source: peripheral blood, taken in a trial of Ad26.COV2.S vaccine versus placebo. The J gene is TRBJ2-7, the V gene TRBV6-5; D is unclear. This chain's CDR3 is CASSSTGSRSYEQYF. The DNA for the CDR3 is TGTGCCAGCAGTTCAACTGGATCACGCTCCTACGAGCAGTACTTC.